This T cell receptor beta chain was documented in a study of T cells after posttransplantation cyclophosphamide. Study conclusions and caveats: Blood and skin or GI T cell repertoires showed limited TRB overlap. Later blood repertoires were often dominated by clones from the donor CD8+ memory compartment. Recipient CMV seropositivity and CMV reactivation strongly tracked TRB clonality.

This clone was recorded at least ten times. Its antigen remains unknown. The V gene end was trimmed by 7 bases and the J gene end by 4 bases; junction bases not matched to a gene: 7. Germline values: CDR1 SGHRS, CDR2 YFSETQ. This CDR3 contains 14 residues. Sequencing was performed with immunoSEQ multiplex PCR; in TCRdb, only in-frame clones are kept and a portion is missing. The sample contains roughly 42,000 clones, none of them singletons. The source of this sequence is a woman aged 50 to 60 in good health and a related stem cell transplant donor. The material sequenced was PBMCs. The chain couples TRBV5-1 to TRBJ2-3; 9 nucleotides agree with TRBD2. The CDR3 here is CASHQGLAADTQYF. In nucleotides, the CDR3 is TGCGCCAGCCACCAGGGACTAGCAGCAGATACGCAGTATTTT. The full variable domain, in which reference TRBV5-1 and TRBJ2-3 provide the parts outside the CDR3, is KAGVTQTPRYLIKTRGQQVTLSCSPISGHRSVSWYQQTPGQGLQFLFEYFSETQRNKGNFPGRFSGRQFSNSRSEMNVSTLELGDSALYLCASHQGLAADTQYFGPGTRLTVL.